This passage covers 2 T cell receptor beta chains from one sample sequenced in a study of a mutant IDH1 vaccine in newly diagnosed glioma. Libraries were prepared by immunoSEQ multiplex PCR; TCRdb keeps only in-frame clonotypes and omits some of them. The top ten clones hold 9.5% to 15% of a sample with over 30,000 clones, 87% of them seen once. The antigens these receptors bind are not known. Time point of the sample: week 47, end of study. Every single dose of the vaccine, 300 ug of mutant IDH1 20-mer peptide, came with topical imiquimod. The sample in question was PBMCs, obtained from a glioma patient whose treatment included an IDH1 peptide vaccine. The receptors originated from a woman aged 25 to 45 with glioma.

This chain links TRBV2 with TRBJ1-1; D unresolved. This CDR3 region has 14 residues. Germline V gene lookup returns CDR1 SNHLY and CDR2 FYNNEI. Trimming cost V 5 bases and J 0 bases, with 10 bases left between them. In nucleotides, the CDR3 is TGTGCCAGCAGTATTTCAACGGTGAACACTGAAGCTTTCTTT. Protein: CASSISTVNTEAFF. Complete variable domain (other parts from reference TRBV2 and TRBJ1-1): EPEVTQTPSHQVTQMGQEVILRCVPISNHLYFYWYRQILGQKVEFLVSFYNNEISEKSEIFDDQFSVERPDGSNFTLKIRSTKLEDSAMYFCASSISTVNTEAFFGQGTRLTVV.

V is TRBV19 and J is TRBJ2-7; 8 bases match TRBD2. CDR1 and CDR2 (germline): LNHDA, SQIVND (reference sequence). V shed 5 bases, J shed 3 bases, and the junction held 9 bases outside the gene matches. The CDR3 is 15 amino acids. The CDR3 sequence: CASSFARGGNYEQYF. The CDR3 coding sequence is TGTGCCAGTAGTTTTGCCCGGGGGGGAAACTACGAGCAGTACTTC.